This T cell receptor beta chain was identified in a study of post-analysis software for immune sequencing data. Overall study: Patients had relapsing-remitting, secondary progressive or progressive-relapsing multiple sclerosis; some lacked subtype. Overall study findings and caveats: In patients, about 5 TRBV segments were more frequent than in controls, with TRBV5-6, TRBV5-1 and TRBV20-1 among them. In multiple sclerosis, normalized Chao1 diversity was significantly below that of controls. Samples sharing a preparation batch grouped tightly together when assessed by F measure.

On this clonotype: Antigen: not known.

Unique molecular identifiers featured in each of the TCR beta cDNA libraries. Some 500,000 cDNA molecules came from about 1 to 10 million T cells. A single record per CDR3 protein comes from TCRdb applying MiXCR to the PCR reads. This table holds hundreds of thousands of distinct CDR3 sequences, 59% found once. CDR3 length equals 16 residues. In germline, CDR1 is SEHNR, CDR2 FQNEAQ (reference sequence). Deletions cut 3 bases from V and 0 bases from J, with 13 bases between. The sample was blood. This receptor was identified in a girl aged 2 to 10 with multiple sclerosis. This sequence joins TRBV7-9 and TRBJ2-3, with D possibly matching TRBD2 (6 bases). This CDR3 is CASSFGTRRSTDTQYF. The CDR3 DNA reads as TGTGCCAGCAGCTTTGGGACTCGAAGAAGCACAGATACGCAGTATTTT.